A single T cell receptor (beta chain) is shown here with its context. Its target is not known. These data are taken from a study of cytomegalovirus exposure and HLA in healthy donors. Points from the study as a whole: An assumption of roughly uniform sequencing depth across donors underlay the presence/absence analyses.

Trimming removed 8 bases at V and 0 bases at J, with 22 bases between. The CDR3 length is 17 residues. Germline lookup yields CDR1 MGHDK and CDR2 SYGVNS. The PCR ran on 60 Vbeta and 13 Jbeta primers. Produced via immunoSEQ multiplex PCR; TCRdb's table is partial and in-frame only. The sample contains 150,000 to 200,000 clones, 84% of which appear only once. The chain links TRBV25-1 to TRBJ1-2; D is unresolved. This receptor was identified in a boy younger than 18 in good health and CMV-seronegative. The sequenced sample consisted of PBMCs. The CDR3 protein is CASPFDPLAGANYGYTF. CDR3 coding DNA: TGTGCCAGCCCCTTTGACCCCCTCGCAGGTGCTAACTATGGCTACACCTTC.